This entry concerns a single TCR beta chain. The antigen is not known. The entry originates in a study of CD4 T cells in relation to SARS-CoV-2 and coronaviruses. Study-wide results and caveats: This crossreactivity analysis covered spike protein alone, no other viral proteins.

Unexposed donor CD4+ T cells date from about 2011-2018, before the COVID-19 pandemic. Isolation of CD4+ T cells took place after approximately 10 days in culture. On days 3 and 7, cultures got half fresh IL-2 medium. Trimming left V 0 bases short and J 4 bases short, with 12 bases between. Germline loops: CDR1 MNHEY, CDR2 SVGEGT. The CDR3 sequence is 15 residues long. The table came from immunoSEQ multiplex PCR; TCRdb's copy has only in-frame clones and leaves some out. This sample has about 12,000 clones, with around four fifths found just once. The receptor's source is a human donor in good health. Sequencing was carried out using CD4+ T cells from PBMCs, cultured in vitro. The chain employs TRBV6-2 or TRBV6-3 and TRBJ2-5; D gene uncertain. CDR3 protein: CASSYSMGWGETQYF. In DNA form, the CDR3 reads TGTGCCAGCAGTTACTCGATGGGGTGGGGAGAGACCCAGTACTTC.